This TCR beta chain was retrieved from a study of shared clonotypes between healthy human individuals. General study results and limits: Clonotypes that were shared across several donors made up approximately 5% of naive CD4 clonotypes. Sequencing depth was predicted to influence how clonotypes are shared among donors.

Concerning this clone itself: The antigen is unknown.

The naive CD8 population came from CD45RO-negative cells selected for CCR7, without terminally differentiated effector memory CD45RA+ cells. Authors' methods: ImmunoSEQ junction-only sequences lacked quality scores, so their filtering differed. Clones were sequenced by immunoSEQ multiplex PCR, and TCRdb holds only the in-frame ones, with some missing. D and trimming were read from the DNA, whereas the V and J calls and clone size are those reported in that table. The sample yields about 2.1 million clones, roughly 91% seen once. The CDR3 consists of 15 residues. The junction had 7 bases not matched to a gene; V was cut back by 5 bases and J by 5 bases. Germline CDR1 and CDR2: MNHEY and SMNVEV (reference sequence).

The sample was naive CD8+ T cells from PBMCs. The TCR originated in a man between 18 and 35 years old in good health. Some clones in this sample may be carry-over from other donors' samples. The chain carries TRBV27 and TRBJ2-5; 11 bases line up with TRBD2. Written as DNA, the CDR3 is TGTGCCAGCAGTCTGGTAGCGGGGGGGTGGGAGACCCAGTACTTC. This gives the protein CASSLVAGGWETQYF.